The T cell receptor (beta chain) under discussion was sequenced for a study of T-cell reconstitution after alpha-beta-depleted transplantation in children. The CDR3 spans 16 residues. Germline CDR1 and CDR2: SGDLS and YYNGEE. Unmatched junction bases numbered 8, after V lost 5 bases and J lost 7 bases. This clonotype was seen more than once but under ten times. A TCRbeta library incorporating unique molecular identifiers was prepared. Each CDR3 protein gets one entry after TCRdb re-called the PCR reads with MiXCR. Altogether almost 600,000 distinct CDR3 sequences are present, more than 20% being singletons, with the ten largest covering about a third.

The V and J genes are TRBV9 and TRBJ2-2, with 13 bases identical to TRBD2. This TCR was recovered from a boy less than two years old with Wiskott-Aldrich syndrome, due to receive a stem cell transplant. This specimen was PBMCs, taken before TCRalphabeta/CD19-depleted stem cell transplant. In DNA, the CDR3 is TGTGCCAGCAGTCAGGGGACTAGCGGGAATGTCGGGGAGCTGTTTTTT. This encodes CASSQGTSGNVGELFF.